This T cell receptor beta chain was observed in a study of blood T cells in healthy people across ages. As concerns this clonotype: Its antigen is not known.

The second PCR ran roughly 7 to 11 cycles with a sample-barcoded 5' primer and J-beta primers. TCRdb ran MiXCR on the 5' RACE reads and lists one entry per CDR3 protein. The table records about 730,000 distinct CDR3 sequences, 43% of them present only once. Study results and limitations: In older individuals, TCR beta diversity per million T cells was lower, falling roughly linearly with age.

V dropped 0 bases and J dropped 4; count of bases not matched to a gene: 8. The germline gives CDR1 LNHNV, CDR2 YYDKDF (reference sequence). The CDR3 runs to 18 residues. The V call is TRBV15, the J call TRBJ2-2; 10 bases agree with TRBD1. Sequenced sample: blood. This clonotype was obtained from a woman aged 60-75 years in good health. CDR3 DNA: TGTGCCACCAGCAGAGATACCCTCGGGACAGGGGTCACCGGGGAGCTGTTTTTT. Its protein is CATSRDTLGTGVTGELFF.